Below, 15 T cell receptor beta chains from the same sample are listed, as sequenced in a study of blood T cell repertoires in COVID-19. Libraries were prepared by immunoSEQ multiplex PCR; TCRdb keeps only in-frame clonotypes and omits some of them. Among about 250,000 clones listed, around 90% were seen once. Sequenced material: peripheral blood. Source of these receptors: a man at least 80 years old with acute or convalescent COVID-19.

The CDR3 nucleotides are TGTGCCAGCAGCTTGGACAGGAATGGCTACACCTTC. This encodes CASSLDRNGYTF. The chain has TRBV7-9 and TRBJ1-2; 7 bases agree with TRBD1. The junction had 1 base not matched to a gene; V was cut back by 3 bases and J by 6 bases. This CDR3 is built from 12 residues. Germline CDR1 SEHNR, CDR2 FQNEAQ (reference sequence). Together with reference TRBV7-9 and TRBJ1-2, the CDR3 gives the full variable domain: DTGVSQNPRHKITKRGQNVTFRCDPISEHNRLYWYRQTLGQGPEFLTYFQNEAQLEKSRLLSDRFSAERPKGSFSTLEIQRTEQGDSAMYLCASSLDRNGYTFGSGTRLTVV.

The chain joins TRBV10-3 to TRBJ1-1, with TRBD1 matching over 8 bases. This CDR3 is 14 amino acids long. The V segment lost 6 bases and the J segment 0 bases; nucleotides outside the gene matches: 3. CDR1 ENHRY and CDR2 SYGVKD come from the germline V gene. The CDR3 sequence: CAISQGAMNTEAFF. The CDR3 region has the DNA TGTGCCATCAGCCAGGGGGCAATGAACACTGAAGCTTTCTTT.

The chain combines TRBV5-1 with TRBJ2-5; possibly TRBD1 for D (6 bases). The ends were cut back, 3 bases at V and 3 bases at J, with 12 bases in the middle. The CDR3 consists of 14 residues. Germline CDR1 and CDR2: SGHRS and YFSETQ. The CDR3: CASSYQGWEETQYF. In DNA, the CDR3 is TGCGCCAGCAGCTACCAGGGGTGGGAAGAGACCCAGTACTTC.

Concerning this clone itself: Other DNA variants within this sample encode the same CDR3. The V gene is TRBV9, the J gene TRBJ2-3; a weak D match, TRBD1 (6 bases). V lost 2 bases and J lost 2, with 9 bases in between. This CDR3 has 14 amino acids. Germline loops: CDR1 SGDLS, CDR2 YYNGEE. Written as DNA, the CDR3 is TGTGCCAGCAGCGTTACAGGGTCCACAGATACGCAGTATTTT. Translation gives CASSVTGSTDTQYF.

This sequence joins TRBV7-2 and TRBJ2-3, with unresolved D. Germline assignment: CDR1 SGHTA and CDR2 FQGNSA. Trimming removed 5 bases at V and 6 bases at J, with 15 bases between. The CDR3 extends over 14 amino acids. The CDR3 DNA is TGTGCCAGCAGCCCCCAATCGCACACGGATACGCAGTATTTT. This translates into CASSPQSHTDTQYF.

The chain has TRBV7-2 and TRBJ2-1; D remains ambiguous. The CDR3 runs to 13 residues. Trimming took off 2 bases at V and 6 bases at J, with 8 bases between the two ends. Germline V gene sequence: CDR1 SGHTA, CDR2 FQGNSA. The CDR3 protein is CASSLSTLNEQFF. The CDR3 DNA follows: TGTGCCAGCAGCTTATCCACTCTCAATGAGCAGTTCTTC.

The chain is built from TRBV7-2 and TRBJ1-4, with D maybe TRBD1 (5 bases). Trimming took 8 bases from V and 0 from J, leaving 10 bases between them. Germline V gene lookup returns CDR1 SGHTA and CDR2 FQGNSA. The CDR3 has 14 amino acids. In DNA, the CDR3 is TGTGCCAGCGCGGGGCCCCCAACTAATGAAAAACTGTTTTTT. Translation: CASAGPPTNEKLFF. Complete variable domain (other parts from reference TRBV7-2 and TRBJ1-4): GAGVSQSPSNKVTEKGKDVELRCDPISGHTALYWYRQSLGQGLEFLIYFQGNSAPDKSGLPSDRFSAERTGGSVSTLTIQRTQQEDSAVYLCASAGPPTNEKLFFGSGTQLSVL.

The J gene is TRBJ2-1, the V gene TRBV24-1; 7 bases agree with TRBD2. CDR1 is KGHDR and CDR2 is SFDVKD in the germline V gene. V lost 3 bases and J lost 4; bases outside the gene matches: 5. The CDR3 extends over 15 amino acids. Here the CDR3 reads CATSDQRGGYNEQFF. The CDR3 bases are TGTGCCACCAGTGATCAGCGGGGAGGATACAATGAGCAGTTCTTC.

V usage is TRBV12-3 or TRBV12-4 and J usage is TRBJ2-7, with D uncertain. The CDR3 is 13 residues long. V was trimmed by 5 bases and J by 0 bases, leaving 8 bases between them. CDR3 sequence reads: CASSPMSSYEQYF. The CDR3 DNA follows: TGTGCCAGCAGTCCGATGAGCTCCTACGAGCAGTACTTC.

V and J are TRBV20-1 and TRBJ1-2; unclear D gene. CDR3 length: 10 residues. CDR1 and CDR2 from the germline V gene are DFQATT and SNEGSKA (reference sequence). Deletions cut 6 bases from V and 7 bases from J, with 9 bases between. The CDR3 reads CSAVFVGYTF. The CDR3 DNA reads as TGCAGTGCCGTCTTCGTTGGCTACACCTTC.

The chain uses TRBV6-5 and TRBJ2-1, with a weak D call TRBD2 (6 bases). CDR3 length: 12 amino acids. The germline V and J ends were trimmed by 8 bases and 2 bases, with 7 bases remaining between them. In germline, CDR1 is MNHEY, CDR2 SVGAGI. The CDR3 nucleotides are TGTGCCAGCGGCGGGGCCTACAATGAGCAGTTCTTC. Protein product: CASGGAYNEQFF.

This rearrangement joins TRBV19 to TRBJ2-1; 7 nucleotides agree with TRBD2. With V trimmed by 6 bases and J by 4 bases, 3 bases remained unmatched. The CDR3 runs to 13 residues. Germline CDR1 is LNHDA and CDR2 is SQIVND (reference sequence). As DNA, the CDR3 is TGTGCCAGTAGCGGGAGGACGTACAATGAGCAGTTCTTC. This sequence encodes CASSGRTYNEQFF.

The chain links TRBV5-5 to TRBJ2-2; D is undetermined. V lost 1 base and J lost 6, with 10 bases in between. The CDR3 has 14 residues. Germline CDR1 reads SGHKS; CDR2 reads YYEKEE (reference sequence). This CDR3 reads CASSLFIEPGELFF. CDR3 DNA: TGTGCCAGCAGCTTGTTTATAGAGCCCGGGGAGCTGTTTTTT.

The chain employs TRBV7-9 and TRBJ2-3, with 13 bases that match TRBD2. There are 19 residues in the CDR3. In germline, CDR1 is SEHNR, CDR2 FQNEAQ (reference sequence). V shed 5 bases, J shed 0 bases, and the junction held 11 bases outside the gene matches. Here the CDR3 DNA reads TGTGCCAGCAGCCGACTAGCGGGGGGATACGGAACGAGCACAGATACGCAGTATTTT. Residues: CASSRLAGGYGTSTDTQYF.

This chain links TRBV12-3 or TRBV12-4 with TRBJ2-1; 9 nucleotides agree with TRBD2. V gave up 6 bases and J gave up 6 bases; unmatched junction bases: 0. The CDR3 is 12 amino acids. CDR3 protein: CASRGLANEQFF. As DNA, the CDR3 is TGTGCCAGCAGGGGACTAGCCAATGAGCAGTTCTTC.